Listed below are T cell receptor beta chains from one sample, sequenced in a study of blood T cell repertoires in COVID-19. Libraries were prepared by immunoSEQ multiplex PCR; TCRdb keeps only in-frame clonotypes and omits some of them. This table holds a few hundred thousand clones, 89% found once. The sample was PBMCs or T cells enriched from blood (not recorded which). The source of these receptors is a woman aged 45 to 65 who had been exposed to COVID-19. Both conserved end residues are part of each CDR3. D genes are given only for firm matches. Expanded clones get a size class; other rows say once, few or many, or leave the size out.

V	D	size	J	DNA	CDR3
TRBV7-6	TRBD1	once	TRBJ2-1	TGTGCCAGCAGTCGGGATCGGACAGGGTTTCTCGATGAGCAGTTCTTC	CASSRDRTGFLDEQFF
TRBV27	TRBD1	-	TRBJ1-6	TGTGCCAGCAGTTATCTGGACAGGGTTAATTCACCCCTCCACTTT	CASSYLDRVNSPLHF
TRBV3-1/TRBV3-2	TRBD1	once	TRBJ1-6	TGTGCCAGCAGCCCAGGGACAGTATCACCCCTCCACTTT	CASSPGTVSPLHF
TRBV28	TRBD2	-	TRBJ2-1	TGTGCCAGCCGGACTAGCGGATATAACAATGAGCAGTTCTTC	CASRTSGYNNEQFF
TRBV6-5	-	-	TRBJ2-2	TGTGCCAGCACCTCCTCGGGTGGGGCGACCGGGGAGCTGTTTTTT	CASTSSGGATGELFF
TRBV7-6	TRBD2	-	TRBJ2-1	TGTGCCAGCAGCTTAGCGAGGGGACTAGCGGGGGGCTCCTACAATGAGCAGTTCTTC	CASSLARGLAGGSYNEQFF
TRBV11-2	-	once	TRBJ2-1	TGTGCCAGCAGCTTAGGGTGGACGGGCGGGAATGAGCAGTTCTTC	CASSLGWTGGNEQFF
TRBV7-2	TRBD1	-	TRBJ1-6	TGTGCCAGCAGCTTAGCTTATACCGGGACAGGGGGTTCACCCCTCCACTTT	CASSLAYTGTGGSPLHF
TRBV5-6	TRBD2	-	TRBJ2-7	TGTGCCAGCAGCTTGGCCCTACTAGCGGGGGGCTACGAGCAGTACTTC	CASSLALLAGGYEQYF
TRBV19	TRBD2	-	TRBJ2-5	TGTGCCAGTAGACCTAGCGGGGCCCGACGATATACCCAGTACTTC	CASRPSGARRYTQYF
TRBV4-1	TRBD2	-	TRBJ2-2	TGCGCCAGCAGCCTGACTCGAGCGGGGGGGCTCACCGGGGAGCTGTTTTTT	CASSLTRAGGLTGELFF
TRBV5-1	-	-	TRBJ2-5	TGCGCCAGCAGCTCACCGGGGTCTCAAGAGACCCAGTACTTC	CASSSPGSQETQYF
TRBV5-1	TRBD2	-	TRBJ2-5	TGCGCCAGCACCCGGGCCCTAGCGGGGGTACAAGAGACCCAGTACTTC	CASTRALAGVQETQYF
TRBV7-2	-	-	TRBJ2-2	TGTGCCAGCAGCTTAGTGGTTAGCTTTCCCACCGGGGAGCTGTTTTTT	CASSLVVSFPTGELFF
TRBV10-2	-	-	TRBJ1-1	TGCGCCAGCAGCCTAACAAAGGGGTTGGGCACTGAAGCTTTCTTT	CASSLTKGLGTEAFF
TRBV19	TRBD1	-	TRBJ1-3	TGTGCCAGTATCGACAGGGGAGCTGGAAACACCATATATTTT	CASIDRGAGNTIYF
TRBV5-4	TRBD2	-	TRBJ2-7	TGTGCCAGCAGCGGACTAGCGGGAGTAACCTACGAGCAGTACTTC	CASSGLAGVTYEQYF
TRBV6-1	-	once	TRBJ1-4	TGTGCCAGCAGTGATGGCAGGACGAGAGGGCTTACTGAAAAACTGTTTTTT	CASSDGRTRGLTEKLFF
TRBV13	-	-	TRBJ1-1	TGTGCCAGCATATCAGGGCAGGTTAACACTGAAGCTTTCTTT	CASISGQVNTEAFF
TRBV28	-	-	TRBJ2-3	TGTGCCAGCAAAAATCGGGAAGGATCCACAGATACGCAGTATTTT	CASKNREGSTDTQYF
TRBV6-1	TRBD1	-	TRBJ1-2	TGTGCCAGCAGTGAATACTTCCCCCAGGGACAGCCCGCCTATGGCTACACCTTC	CASSEYFPQGQPAYGYTF
TRBV6-5	-	once	TRBJ1-1	TGTGCCAGCAGTTACTGGCAGTTCGACACTGAAGCTTTCTTT	CASSYWQFDTEAFF
TRBV27	-	-	TRBJ2-4	TGTGCCAGCAGTCCCCCGGGCAAAAACATTCAGTACTTC	CASSPPGKNIQYF
TRBV1	-	-	TRBJ2-7	TGCACCAGCAGCCAAGATGGCCTAGCGGGGGTGGGGTCCTACGAGCAGTACTTC	CTSSQDGLAGVGSYEQYF
TRBV5-4	TRBD1	-	TRBJ2-2	TGTGCCAGCAGCAGTGGGACAGGAGAGAGCACCGGGGAGCTGTTTTTT	CASSSGTGESTGELFF
TRBV7-9	-	-	TRBJ1-6	TGTGCCAGCAGCTTGGGACAACATAATTCACCCCTCCACTTT	CASSLGQHNSPLHF
TRBV9	TRBD1	once	TRBJ2-7	TGTGCCAGCAGCGGGACAGGGGGCGAGCAGTACTTC	CASSGTGGEQYF
TRBV19	-	-	TRBJ2-1	TGTGCCAGTAGTATTGGGGCAGGAGTTGGGAATGAGCAGTTCTTC	CASSIGAGVGNEQFF
TRBV7-2	TRBD1	once	TRBJ1-2	TGTGCCAGCAGTTCAGACAGGGTCGGCTATGGCTACACCTTC	CASSSDRVGYGYTF
TRBV6-5	TRBD1	-	TRBJ1-2	TGTGCCAGCAGTCTAGGACAGGCAATTGACTATGGCTACACCTTC	CASSLGQAIDYGYTF
TRBV6-5	-	-	TRBJ1-5	TGTGCCAGCAGTCTCCGGGCAGGGCTGTATCAGCCCCAGCATTTT	CASSLRAGLYQPQHF